What follows are 20 T cell receptor beta chains derived from one specimen sequenced in a study of cytomegalovirus exposure and HLA in healthy donors (dated by TCRdb to 2016 to 2017). Libraries came from the immunoSEQ multiplex PCR assay. For the multiplex PCR, a mixture combining 60 forward primers for TCR Vbeta segments and 13 reverse primers for TCR Jbeta segments was used. TCRdb obtained this table from immuneACCESS and retained in-frame rearrangements with V and J assigned. These tables miss some clones; where compared with another copy, unresolved V genes account for less than half of the shortfall, and the remainder is unexplained. The sample has roughly 170,000 clones on record, 76% of them singletons. Of the sample, less than 0.9% falls within the top ten clones. Source material: PBMCs. These receptors all come from a female donor in good health and CMV-seronegative.

This chain connects TRBV15 to TRBJ1-1; the D gene is possibly TRBD1 (6 bases). CDR3 length: 14 amino acids. The germline gives CDR1 LNHNV, CDR2 YYDKDF (reference sequence). Trimming left V 0 bases short and J 4 bases short, with 9 bases between. The CDR3 loop reads CATSRENRATEAFF. The CDR3 nucleotides are TGTGCCACCAGCAGAGAAAACAGGGCCACTGAAGCTTTCTTT.

The genes are TRBV4-2 and TRBJ2-5; D gene unclear. From germline, CDR1 is LGHNA and CDR2 YNFKEQ. The V end was cut by 1 base, the J end by 5 bases, with 11 bases between. The CDR3 runs 14 residues. The CDR3 sequence is CASSQGSSQETQYF. The CDR3 DNA sequence: TGTGCCAGCAGCCAAGGCTCCTCGCAGGAGACCCAGTACTTC.

This chain links TRBV5-1 with TRBJ2-3; 9 bases fit TRBD1. Germline CDR1 and CDR2: SGHRS and YFSETQ. This CDR3 comprises 14 residues. J was trimmed by 4 bases and V by 4 bases; bases with no gene match: 4. The CDR3, as DNA: TGCGCCAGCAGCCACCGACAGGGGGCAGATACGCAGTATTTT. It codes for CASSHRQGADTQYF.

The table lists this clone with a few counts. DNA of the CDR3: TGTGCCAGCCAGCCGCCGGACAGGGGGTTGAACACTGAAGCTTTCTTT. Its protein is CASQPPDRGLNTEAFF. V usage is TRBV5-6 and J usage is TRBJ1-1; 10 bases align to TRBD1. Unmatched junction bases numbered 9, after V lost 7 bases and J lost 0 bases. In germline, CDR1 is SGHDT, CDR2 YYEEEE. There are 16 residues in the CDR3.

The V and J genes are TRBV19 and TRBJ2-5, with TRBD2 identical over 8 bases. V dropped 4 bases and J dropped 9; count of bases not matched to a gene: 10. The CDR3 consists of 14 residues. CDR1 and CDR2 from the germline V gene are LNHDA and SQIVND (reference sequence). The CDR3 region is CASSSGGPVGAQYF. In DNA form, the CDR3 reads TGTGCCAGTAGTAGCGGGGGGCCGGTTGGGGCCCAGTACTTC.

V and J are TRBV7-2 and TRBJ2-7; 10 bases are shared with TRBD1. Germline lookup yields CDR1 SGHTA and CDR2 FQGNSA. The CDR3 is 14 amino acids. V shed 5 bases, J shed 4 bases, and the junction held 5 bases outside the gene matches. CDR3 nucleotides: TGTGCCAGCAGCACGGGACAGGGGTTGTACGAGCAGTACTTC. It translates to CASSTGQGLYEQYF.

The chain recombines TRBV9 with TRBJ2-5; 13 bases fit TRBD2. Germline CDR1 and CDR2: SGDLS and YYNGEE. The CDR3 is made up of 17 amino acids. Trimming removed 0 bases from V and 5 bases from J; junction bases left unmatched: 7. DNA for the CDR3: TGTGCCAGCAGCGTAGAGGTGGCGACTAGCGGGAGGGAGACCCAGTACTTC. Translating it yields CASSVEVATSGRETQYF. Variable domain in full (rest from reference TRBV9 and TRBJ2-5): DSGVTQTPKHLITATGQRVTLRCSPRSGDLSVYWYQQSLDQGLQFLIQYYNGEERAKGNILERFSAQQFPDLHSELNLSSLELGDSALYFCASSVEVATSGRETQYFGPGTRLLVL.

This sequence joins TRBV2 and TRBJ2-1; a weak D match, TRBD2 (6 bases). This CDR3 is built from 12 residues. Germline assignment: CDR1 SNHLY and CDR2 FYNNEI. Trimming cost V 6 bases and J 12 bases, with 15 bases left between them. CDR3 in amino acids: CASSPFGRRQFF. In nucleotides, the CDR3 is TGTGCCAGCAGCCCCTTCGGGAGACGGCAGTTCTTC.

The rearrangement links TRBV7-9 to TRBJ2-5; possibly TRBD1 for D (6 bases). This CDR3 is built from 15 residues. V was pared by 2 bases and J by 5 bases, with 15 bases between. Germline-derived CDR1 and CDR2 are SEHNR and FQNEAQ (reference sequence). CDR3 loop: CASSLSTGRGETQYF. CDR3 nucleotide sequence: TGTGCCAGCAGCTTATCTACAGGGCGTGGGGAGACCCAGTACTTC.

The gene calls are TRBV7-2 and TRBJ2-7, with 9 nucleotides matching TRBD1. The CDR3 sequence is 13 residues long. Trimming removed 5 bases from V and 6 bases from J; junction bases left unmatched: 5. Per germline, CDR1 SGHTA and CDR2 FQGNSA. The CDR3 DNA sequence: TGTGCCAGCAGCCCGGGACAGGGCCGCGAGCAGTACTTC. Translating it yields CASSPGQGREQYF.

The chain employs TRBV27 and TRBJ2-1, with TRBD1 matching 7 bases. Germline CDR1 is MNHEY and CDR2 is SMNVEV (reference sequence). J lost 8 bases, V lost 3 bases, and 7 bases had no gene match. The CDR3 length is 14 residues. CDR3: CASSLPDRAHEQFF. In nucleotides, the CDR3 is TGTGCCAGCAGTTTGCCTGACAGGGCCCATGAGCAGTTCTTC.

The chain combines TRBV7-2 with TRBJ2-7; D is possibly TRBD2 (5 bases). V lost 11 bases and J lost 2, with 7 bases in between. The CDR3 is 10 amino acids. CDR1 and CDR2 (germline): SGHTA, FQGNSA. CDR3 residues: CARGPYEQYF. In DNA form, the CDR3 reads TGTGCCCGGGGTCCCTACGAGCAGTACTTC.

The CDR3 nucleotides are TGTGCCAGCAGCTCCGGGCGTCAGGGGCGGGAGAAACTGTTTTTT. It specifies CASSSGRQGREKLFF. The chain has TRBV7-9 and TRBJ1-4; tentative D call: TRBD1 (6 bases). V was shortened by 4 bases and J by 11 bases, with 20 bases between the two germline ends. The CDR3 totals 15 residues. From germline, CDR1 is SEHNR and CDR2 FQNEAQ (reference sequence).

This clone was picked up a small number of times. The chain carries TRBV6-4 and TRBJ2-3, with 9 nucleotides matching TRBD2. The ends lost 0 bases at V and 6 bases at J; junction bases unmatched: 10. Germline V CDR1 and CDR2: MRHNA, SNTAGT. The CDR3 is 17 residues long. This CDR3 reads CASSDSLAGGPSDTQYF. As DNA, the CDR3 is TGTGCCAGCAGTGACTCCCTCGCGGGAGGGCCAAGTGATACGCAGTATTTT.

This clone was seen only a few times. V usage is TRBV13 and J usage is TRBJ2-2; TRBD2 agrees at 8 bases. With 5 bases clipped from V and 1 base from J, the junction kept 9 bases outside the gene matches. This CDR3 has 17 residues. Germline loops: CDR1 PRHDT, CDR2 FYEKMQ (reference sequence). CDR3 bases: TGTGCCAGCAGCCTCCTACCGGGACTAGAGAACACCGGGGAGCTGTTTTTT. Protein sequence: CASSLLPGLENTGELFF.

The V gene is TRBV5-4, the J gene TRBJ2-2; D remains unclear. Germline V gene lookup returns CDR1 SGHNT and CDR2 YYREEE (reference sequence). The germline V and J ends were trimmed by 3 bases and 5 bases, with 5 bases remaining between them. The CDR3 is 12 amino acids. The CDR3 nucleotides read TGTGCCAGCAGCTCATCAACCGGGGAGCTGTTTTTT. Amino acid sequence: CASSSSTGELFF. Full variable domain (rest looked up from reference TRBV5-4 and TRBJ2-2): ETGVTQSPTHLIKTRGQQVTLRCSSQSGHNTVSWYQQALGQGPQFIFQYYREEENGRGNFPPRFSGLQFPNYSSELNVNALELDDSALYLCASSSSTGELFFGEGSRLTVL.

This clone was counted only a few times. The chain carries TRBV7-6 and TRBJ2-2; 7 positions match TRBD1. CDR1 and CDR2 from the germline V gene are SGHVS and FNYEAQ. The V and J ends lost 3 bases and 5 bases, in that order; junction bases with no gene match: 15. This CDR3 region has 18 residues. CDR3 sequence (DNA): TGTGCCAGCAGCTTTATCCCACCAGACAGGGTTCGGACCGGGGAGCTGTTTTTT. Its protein product is CASSFIPPDRVRTGELFF. The variable domain in full, with the rest retrieved from reference TRBV7-6 and TRBJ2-2, is GAGVSQSPRYKVTKRGQDVALRCDPISGHVSLYWYRQALGQGPEFLTYFNYEAQQDKSGLPNDRFSAERPEGSISTLTIQRTEQRDSAMYRCASSFIPPDRVRTGELFFGEGSRLTVL.

The chain has TRBV5-4 and TRBJ1-4; D ambiguous. This CDR3 is built from 15 residues. Trimming cost V 0 bases and J 0 bases, with 6 bases left between them. The germline gives CDR1 SGHNT, CDR2 YYREEE (reference sequence). As DNA, the CDR3 is TGTGCCAGCAGCTTGGGCGGTACAACTAATGAAAAACTGTTTTTT. Its translation is CASSLGGTTNEKLFF.

The genes are TRBV6-6 and TRBJ2-1, with 12 positions matching TRBD2. The CDR3 consists of 15 residues. The germline V gene has CDR1 MNHNY and CDR2 SVGAGI (reference sequence). The J segment lost 6 bases and the V segment lost 6 bases, leaving 6 bases of the junction unmatched. The DNA of the CDR3 is TGTGCCAGCAGCCAGACTAGCGGGAGTGTCAATGAGCAGTTCTTC. Protein product: CASSQTSGSVNEQFF.

This clone was counted a few times. V gene TRBV6-6 combines with J gene TRBJ1-5, with a tentative D call TRBD1 (5 bases). V was shortened by 6 bases and J by 5 bases, with 11 bases between the two germline ends. The CDR3 spans 13 residues. Germline values: CDR1 MNHNY, CDR2 SVGAGI (reference sequence). The CDR3 protein is CASSGGIDQPQHF. For the CDR3, the DNA is TGTGCCAGCAGCGGGGGGATCGATCAGCCCCAGCATTTT.